The 5 T cell receptor beta chains below all came from one sample that was sequenced in a study of blood T cell repertoires in COVID-19. Assay used: immunoSEQ multiplex PCR; TCRdb lists only in-frame clones, some missing. The sample has 55,000 to 70,000 clones; around three quarters are singletons. Sequencing was performed on peripheral blood. Every receptor here comes from a human donor in a cohort sampled during active COVID-19.

The J gene is TRBJ2-2, the V gene TRBV10-3; D remains ambiguous. This CDR3 region has 14 residues. In germline, CDR1 is ENHRY, CDR2 SYGVKD. The germline V and J ends were trimmed by 5 bases and 4 bases, with 11 bases remaining between them. The chain's CDR3 is CAISRLLLTGELFF. DNA for the CDR3: TGTGCCATCAGTCGACTGTTGCTCACCGGGGAGCTGTTTTTT.

J is TRBJ1-5 and V is TRBV20-1; TRBD1 might be the D (5 bases). The ends were cut back, 3 bases at V and 4 bases at J, with 10 bases in the middle. The germline CDR1 and CDR2 sequences are DFQATT and SNEGSKA (reference sequence). This CDR3 has 13 residues. The CDR3 loop reads CSASGAPNQPQHF. The CDR3 DNA reads TGCAGTGCTAGTGGGGCTCCTAATCAGCCCCAGCATTTT.

This clone was counted many times. V is TRBV2 and J is TRBJ1-2; 7 nucleotides align to TRBD1. V trimming: 5 bases; J trimming: 5 bases; junction bases outside the gene matches: 5. CDR1 is SNHLY and CDR2 is FYNNEI in the germline V gene. This CDR3 is built from 13 residues. In DNA, the CDR3 is TGTGCCAGCAGTACGACAGGGCCATATGGCTACACCTTC. Amino acid sequence: CASSTTGPYGYTF.

V is TRBV5-1 and J is TRBJ2-3; 8 bases map to TRBD2. The CDR3 runs to 15 residues. J was trimmed by 5 bases and V by 2 bases; bases with no gene match: 7. The V gene's germline CDR1 is SGHRS and CDR2 YFSETQ. The CDR3 reads CASSFSGRERDTQYF. CDR3 nucleotide sequence: TGCGCCAGCAGCTTTTCCGGGAGGGAGAGAGATACGCAGTATTTT.

The V and J genes are TRBV28 and TRBJ1-5, with 7 positions matching TRBD1. V lost 3 bases to trimming and J lost 5 bases; unmatched junction nucleotides: 4. The CDR3 covers 14 residues. In germline, CDR1 is MDHEN, CDR2 SYDVKM. CDR3 nucleotides: TGTGCCAGCAGTTTGGGACAGTTCGATCAGCCCCAGCATTTT. It translates to CASSLGQFDQPQHF.